The clone carrying this T cell receptor (beta chain) turned up a few times. Its antigen is not identified. This specimen belongs to a study of response to subunit inactivated influenza vaccine. Points from the study as a whole: It was suggested by the authors that few new T cells are recruited by each seasonal influenza vaccination.

TCRdb reprocessed the RT-PCR reads via MiXCR and lists one record per CDR3 protein. The table has around 200,000 distinct CDR3 sequences, around 9% seen once. The sequence came from a man aged 45-65 years who received an inactivated influenza vaccine. The sample in question was non-naive T cells sorted from PBMCs, obtained on the day of vaccination.

The CDR3 sequence is CASSSDRYEQYF. In DNA form, the CDR3 reads TGCGCCAGCAGCTCGGACCGTTACGAGCAGTACTTC. The chain joins TRBV4-1 to TRBJ2-7; no definite D call. The CDR3 is made up of 12 amino acids. V lost 5 bases and J 4 bases, leaving 9 bases between the germline ends. CDR1 and CDR2 (germline): MGHRA, YSYEKL.